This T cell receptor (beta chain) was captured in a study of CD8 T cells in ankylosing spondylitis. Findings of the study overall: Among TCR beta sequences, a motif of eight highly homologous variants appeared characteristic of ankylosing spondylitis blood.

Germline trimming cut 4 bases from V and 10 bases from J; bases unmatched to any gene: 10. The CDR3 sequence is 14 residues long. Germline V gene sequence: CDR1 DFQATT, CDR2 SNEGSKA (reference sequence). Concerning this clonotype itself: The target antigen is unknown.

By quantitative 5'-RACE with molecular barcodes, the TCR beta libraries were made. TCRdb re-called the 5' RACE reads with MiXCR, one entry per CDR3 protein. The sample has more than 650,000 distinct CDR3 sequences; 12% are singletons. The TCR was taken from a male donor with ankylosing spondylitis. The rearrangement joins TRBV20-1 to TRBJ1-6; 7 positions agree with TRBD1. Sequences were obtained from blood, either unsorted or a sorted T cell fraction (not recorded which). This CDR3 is CSATRTGPESPLHF. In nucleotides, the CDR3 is TGCAGTGCTACCAGGACAGGCCCGGAATCACCCCTCCACTTT.